This T cell receptor beta chain was sequenced in a study of blood T cells in healthy people across ages. A J-beta primer mix and a sample-barcoded 5' primer were used in a second PCR of roughly 7 to 12 cycles. TCRdb re-called the 5' RACE reads through MiXCR, storing one row per CDR3 protein. Of fewer than 1,200,000 distinct CDR3 sequences in the sample, 25% were seen once. Trimming took 7 bases from V and 1 from J, leaving 12 bases between them. CDR3 size: 13 residues. Germline-derived CDR1 and CDR2 are DFQATT and SNEGSKA (reference sequence). This clonotype was counted a few times. The same sample was also studied in work on T cells of mothers and their children.

The clonotype comes from a girl aged 2-10 years in good health. J is TRBJ2-3 and V is TRBV20-1; D unresolved. The material sequenced was blood. CDR3 sequence: CSVGSGGTDTQYF. Here the CDR3 DNA reads TGCAGTGTTGGAAGTGGGGGCACAGATACGCAGTATTTT.